What follows are 17 T cell receptor beta chains derived from one specimen sequenced in a study of blood T cells in healthy people across ages. The use of a sample-barcoded 5' primer and a J-beta primer mix characterized a second PCR of 7 to 11 cycles. MiXCR was run by TCRdb on the 5' RACE reads, yielding one entry per CDR3 protein. The sample consists of approximately 1.5 million distinct CDR3 sequences, roughly 32% of them appearing once. The sequencing input was blood. The receptors here all came from a woman in her twenties or thirties in good health.

V gene TRBV29-1 combines with J gene TRBJ2-7; TRBD1 matches at 7 bases. Germline V gene lookup returns CDR1 SQVTM and CDR2 ANQGSEA. Trimming cost V 2 bases and J 3 bases; bases outside gene matches: 16. The CDR3 has 17 amino acids. CDR3 residues: CSVEMEGTEESRYEQYF. CDR3 bases: TGCAGCGTTGAAATGGAAGGGACAGAAGAAAGCCGCTACGAGCAGTACTTC.

This rearrangement joins TRBV25-1 to TRBJ1-4; D is uncertain. The CDR3 runs 16 residues. Germline assignment: CDR1 MGHDK and CDR2 SYGVNS. V dropped 2 bases and J dropped 0 bases, with 10 bases sitting between them. The CDR3 protein is CASSEIRVATNEKLFF. In DNA, the CDR3 is TGTGCCAGCAGTGAAATAAGGGTTGCAACTAATGAAAAACTGTTTTTT. Based on the CDR3 plus reference TRBV25-1 and TRBJ1-4, the full variable domain is EADIYQTPRYLVIGTGKKITLECSQTMGHDKMYWYQQDPGMELHLIHYSYGVNSTEKGDLSSESTVSRIRTEHFPLTLESARPSHTSQYLCASSEIRVATNEKLFFGSGTQLSVL.

The chain couples TRBV29-1 to TRBJ2-1; TRBD2 aligns across 11 bases. From germline, CDR1 is SQVTM and CDR2 ANQGSEA. The CDR3 is 19 residues long. J was trimmed by 0 bases and V by 3 bases; bases with no gene match: 13. Written as DNA, the CDR3 is TGCAGCGTTGAGGTGCCCCCACCTAGCGGGGGGAGCTCCTACAATGAGCAGTTCTTC. It encodes CSVEVPPPSGGSSYNEQFF.

This clonotype was observed a few times. The rearrangement links TRBV6-1 to TRBJ2-1; D is uncertain. With 5 bases removed from V and 5 bases from J, the gap between germline ends came to 22 bases. This CDR3 region has 17 residues. Germline CDR1 and CDR2: MNHNS and SASEGT. CDR3 sequence: CASSPFANPLGDNEQFF. CDR3 nucleotides: TGTGCCAGCAGTCCCTTCGCCAACCCCTTAGGAGACAATGAGCAGTTCTTC.

As concerns this clonotype: One end of the junction is discordant with germline, which a read error may explain. The chain has TRBV27 and TRBJ2-7; 8 bases are shared with TRBD2. This CDR3 region has 14 residues. Per the germline V gene, CDR1 is MNHEY and CDR2 is SMNVEV (reference sequence). CDR3 bases: TGTGTCAGCAGTTTGACTAGCGAGACCTACGAGCAGTACTTC. It encodes CVSSLTSETYEQYF.

Concerning this clonotype: The junction shows a germline mismatch at one end, possibly a read error. The genes are TRBV5-1 and TRBJ1-2, with a weak D call TRBD1 (6 bases). The CDR3 is 14 residues long. From germline, CDR1 is SGHRS and CDR2 YFSETQ. The CDR3 DNA reads TGCGCCAGTTCAGGGGCAGGGGCTAACTATGGCCACACCTTC. It specifies CASSGAGANYGHTF.

The chain recombines TRBV29-1 with TRBJ1-1; TRBD1 aligns across 8 bases. This CDR3 is built from 12 residues. V gave up 6 bases and J gave up 3 bases; unmatched junction bases: 3. Per the germline V gene, CDR1 is SQVTM and CDR2 is ANQGSEA. CDR3 sequence (DNA): TGCAGCGTAGGGACAGGCTACACTGAAGCTTTCTTT. Protein: CSVGTGYTEAFF.

The chain employs TRBV6-1 and TRBJ2-5, with D unresolved. This CDR3 region has 13 residues. Trimming took 6 bases from V and 6 from J, leaving 14 bases between them. The germline V gene has CDR1 MNHNS and CDR2 SASEGT. The CDR3 spells CASSELLGKTQYF. The CDR3 DNA reads TGTGCCAGCAGCGAGCTCTTAGGGAAGACCCAGTACTTC.

This clonotype came up a few times. This chain connects TRBV5-1 to TRBJ2-5; 10 nucleotides align to TRBD2. This CDR3 region has 14 residues. Germline values: CDR1 SGHRS, CDR2 YFSETQ. V was pared by 3 bases and J by 5 bases, with 4 bases of the junction left unmatched. CDR3 nucleotide sequence: TGCGCCAGCAGCTCAGCGGGGGGGCCGGAGACCCAGTACTTC. Protein: CASSSAGGPETQYF.

This chain joins TRBV28 and TRBJ1-5; D is perhaps TRBD1 (6 bases). The CDR3 runs 17 residues. Germline V gene sequence: CDR1 MDHEN, CDR2 SYDVKM. V was shortened by 3 bases and J by 4 bases, with 19 bases between the two germline ends. This chain's CDR3 is CASSFYREIASNQPQHF. The CDR3 bases are TGTGCCAGCAGTTTCTACAGGGAGATAGCGTCGAATCAGCCCCAGCATTTT.

The chain combines TRBV28 with TRBJ2-3; 12 bases are a match to TRBD2. J lost 6 bases, V lost 6 bases, and 10 bases had no gene match. The CDR3 extends over 16 amino acids. Germline assignment: CDR1 MDHEN and CDR2 SYDVKM. The CDR3 reads CASSRGASGGADTQYF. CDR3 sequence (DNA): TGTGCCAGCAGCCGAGGGGCTAGCGGGGGGGCGGATACGCAGTATTTT. The whole variable domain, filled in from reference TRBV28 and TRBJ2-3, reads DVKVTQSSRYLVKRTGEKVFLECVQDMDHENMFWYRQDPGLGLRLIYFSYDVKMKEKGDIPEGYSVSREKKERFSLILESASTNQTSMYLCASSRGASGGADTQYFGPGTRLTVL.

The chain employs TRBV10-3 and TRBJ2-1, with TRBD2 as a possible D gene (6 bases). Germline V gives CDR1 ENHRY, CDR2 SYGVKD. V shed 3 bases and J shed 5 bases, with 17 bases lying between them. The length of the CDR3 is 16 residues. The CDR3 loop is CAISDSGTPTHNEQFF. The CDR3 DNA reads TGTGCCATCAGTGATTCCGGGACTCCGACCCACAATGAGCAGTTCTTC.

This clonotype appeared a few times. This sequence joins TRBV27 and TRBJ2-3; TRBD1 aligns across 8 bases. The CDR3 loop spans 12 amino acids. V shed 7 bases and J 6 bases; nucleotides not matched to a gene: 3. Germline lookup yields CDR1 MNHEY and CDR2 SMNVEV (reference sequence). CDR3 DNA sequence: TGTGCCAGCACCACAGGGGGGGATACGCAGTATTTT. Amino acid sequence: CASTTGGDTQYF.

This clonotype was seen a handful of times. The chain links TRBV4-1 to TRBJ1-5, with D perhaps matching TRBD1 (6 bases). Trimming cost V 1 base and J 0 bases, with 7 bases left between them. Per the germline V gene, CDR1 is MGHRA and CDR2 is YSYEKL. The CDR3 has 15 amino acids. CDR3 DNA sequence: TGCGCCAGCAGCCAAGTACAGGGTAGCAATCAGCCCCAGCATTTT. Amino acid sequence: CASSQVQGSNQPQHF.

Details on this clonotype: This may be a read error: a much more frequent sequence differs by one nucleotide. This chain links TRBV7-2 with TRBJ2-7, with D unresolved. The V gene's germline CDR1 is SGHTA and CDR2 FQGNSA. The length of the CDR3 is 12 residues. CDR3 nucleotides: TGTGCCTGCAGCTTAATAGCCGGCGAGCAGTACTTC. It yields the protein CACSLIAGEQYF.

This clonotype occurred a few times. The rearrangement joins TRBV27 to TRBJ2-7; 15 bases are shared with TRBD2. CDR3 length: 17 amino acids. V was clipped by 3 bases and J by 5 bases; unmatched bases: 8. Germline loops: CDR1 MNHEY, CDR2 SMNVEV (reference sequence). CDR3 nucleotide sequence: TGTGCCAGCAGTTTCAAAGGGACTAGCGGGAGGCCCCACGAGCAGTACTTC. This translates into CASSFKGTSGRPHEQYF.

In this sample, this clonotype turned up a few times. V and J are TRBV3-1 and TRBJ2-3; D unresolved. The germline V gene encodes CDR1 LGHDT and CDR2 YNNKEL (reference sequence). CDR3 length equals 14 residues. Trimming shortened V by 4 bases and J by 8 bases, and 16 bases separated the two germline ends. The CDR3 DNA sequence: TGTGCCAGCAGCCCAGGTCGAGTGCGGCGTACGCAGTATTTT. Residues: CASSPGRVRRTQYF.